One sample yielded the 11 T cell receptor beta chains listed below, sequenced in a study of blood T cells in healthy people across ages. Together with a sample-barcoded 5' primer, a J-beta primer mix was included in a second PCR lasting about 7 to 12 cycles. MiXCR was run by TCRdb on the 5' RACE reads, yielding one entry per CDR3 protein. The table lists about 1.6 million distinct CDR3 sequences, about 32% of them singletons, with approximately 10% in the top ten. Input material: blood. These receptors all come from a woman aged 25 to 39 in good health.

With respect to this clonotype: At one of its ends the junction is not consistent with the germline gene, which may arise from a read error. This rearrangement joins TRBV11-2 to TRBJ2-7, with 8 bases aligning to TRBD2. Germline-derived CDR1 and CDR2 are SGHAT and FQNNGV. This CDR3 has 13 residues. The CDR3 DNA reads TGTGCTAGCAGCTATAGCGGGACAATGTGGCAGTACTTC. It specifies CASSYSGTMWQYF.

This chain links TRBV6-1 with TRBJ1-4; no clear D. In germline, CDR1 is MNHNS, CDR2 SASEGT. V was shortened by 8 bases and J by 5 bases, with 18 bases between the two germline ends. The CDR3 covers 15 residues. CDR3 residues: CASHGNVFGNEKLFF. CDR3 bases: TGTGCCAGCCATGGAAACGTCTTCGGGAATGAAAAACTGTTTTTT.

A few counts support this clonotype. The chain recombines TRBV7-2 with TRBJ1-6; D remains unclear. Germline V gene sequence: CDR1 SGHTA, CDR2 FQGNSA. Trimming pared 2 bases from V and 10 bases from J, leaving 12 bases between. There are 14 residues in the CDR3. DNA for the CDR3: TGTGCCAGCAGCTTACTCGGCAGCAAATCACCCCTCCACTTT. Protein sequence: CASSLLGSKSPLHF.

This clonotype has only a few counts. The rearrangement links TRBV29-1 to TRBJ1-1, with a weak D call TRBD1 (6 bases). The ends were cut back, 0 bases at V and 7 bases at J, with 12 bases in the middle. CDR1 is SQVTM and CDR2 is ANQGSEA in the germline V gene. The CDR3 covers 13 residues. CDR3 protein: CSVEDHREIEAFF. The CDR3 coding sequence is TGCAGCGTTGAAGATCACAGGGAAATTGAAGCTTTCTTT. The whole variable domain, filled in from reference TRBV29-1 and TRBJ1-1, reads SAVISQKPSRDICQRGTSLTIQCQVDSQVTMMFWYRQQPGQSLTLIATANQGSEATYESGFVIDKFPISRPNLTFSTLTVSNMSPEDSSIYLCSVEDHREIEAFFGQGTRLTVV.

The chain uses TRBV28 and TRBJ2-7; 9 nucleotides match TRBD1. CDR3 length: 15 amino acids. CDR1 and CDR2 (germline): MDHEN, SYDVKM. V lost 10 bases, J lost 1 base, and 11 bases stayed unmatched. The CDR3 region is CATVTGQGISYEQYF. As DNA, the CDR3 is TGTGCCACCGTGACTGGACAGGGGATATCCTACGAGCAGTACTTC.

This rearrangement joins TRBV12-3 or TRBV12-4 to TRBJ2-1, with 11 bases lining up with TRBD2. The CDR3 contains 17 residues. V gave up 7 bases and J gave up 8 bases; unmatched junction bases: 16. In DNA form, the CDR3 reads TGTGCCAGCATCCCCAGGCAGGCTAGCGGGAGGTGGGATGAGCAGTTCTTC. Residues: CASIPRQASGRWDEQFF.

The genes are TRBV20-1 and TRBJ2-3; D is possibly TRBD2 (5 bases). Germline V lookup: CDR1 DFQATT, CDR2 SNEGSKA (reference sequence). CDR3 length: 13 amino acids. Trimming cost V 5 bases and J 4 bases, with 13 bases left between them. The CDR3 protein is CSAPRTGSDTQYF. The DNA of the CDR3 is TGCAGTGCTCCCCGGACTGGGTCAGATACGCAGTATTTT.

The table lists this clonotype with a few counts. The chain has TRBV12-3 or TRBV12-4 and TRBJ1-2; D gene uncertain. With 3 bases removed from V and 6 bases from J, the gap between germline ends came to 5 bases. The CDR3 is 11 residues long. As DNA, the CDR3 is TGTGCCAGCAGTTTTGCAAATGGCTACACCTTC. It encodes CASSFANGYTF.

This clonotype appeared a few times. V usage is TRBV28 and J usage is TRBJ1-5; the match to TRBD1 covers 9 bases. After removal of 2 bases from V and 10 bases from J, the junction contained 12 bases not matched to a gene. CDR1 is MDHEN and CDR2 is SYDVKM in the germline V gene. CDR3 length: 16 amino acids. As DNA, the CDR3 is TGTGCCAGCAGTTTACGGGGACAGGGTGTCTTTGTTCCCCAGCATTTT. Encoded protein: CASSLRGQGVFVPQHF.

The chain links TRBV4-2 to TRBJ2-1; D may be TRBD1 (5 bases). Germline CDR1 is LGHNA and CDR2 is YNFKEQ. This CDR3 spans 16 amino acids. V was cut by 5 bases and J by 4 bases, with 18 bases left in between. The CDR3 DNA sequence: TGTGCCAGCAGCTGGCAGGGCGAAGCTTCTTACAATGAGCAGTTCTTC. Translation gives CASSWQGEASYNEQFF.

The rearrangement links TRBV15 to TRBJ1-4; 10 bases are a match to TRBD1. Germline V gives CDR1 LNHNV, CDR2 YYDKDF (reference sequence). Germline trimming cut 5 bases from V and 6 bases from J; bases unmatched to any gene: 9. The CDR3 has 16 amino acids. CDR3 bases: TGTGCCACCAGCTTACGACAGGGGGCTTACGATGAAAAACTGTTTTTT. The encoded protein is CATSLRQGAYDEKLFF.